This record concerns one T cell receptor (beta chain) sequence. This specimen belongs to a study of blood T cell repertoires in COVID-19. Turning to the study itself: In each case, the material was cDNA or gDNA derived from T cells, B-cell-depleted T cells, or PBMCs.

This CDR3 region has 14 residues. Per the study methods: Reference gene primers were amplified, and this amplification served to estimate nucleated cell counts. Produced via immunoSEQ multiplex PCR; TCRdb's table is partial and in-frame only. V, J and clone size are taken as reported in that table, and D and trimming were inferred from the DNA itself. The table has about 59,000 clones, approximately 80% seen once. Sequenced input: peripheral blood. The rearrangement joins TRBV21-1 to TRBJ2-7; TRBD2 was called by the table and not checked on the DNA. TRBV21-1 is an annotated pseudogene. This TCR derives from a man aged 55 to 70 with acute or convalescent COVID-19. This CDR3 is CASSTPRETYEQYF. The CDR3 nucleotides are TGTGCCAGCAGCACCCCCCGGGAAACCTACGAGCAGTACTTC.